This T cell receptor (beta chain) derives from a study of CD8 T cells in Susac syndrome. Study findings and constraints: Individuals included in the TCR sequencing and HLA analysis were acknowledged by the study to be relatively few in number.

This CDR3 is built from 15 residues. The germline CDR1 and CDR2 sequences are LGHNA and YNFKEQ. Trimming removed 4 bases at V and 1 base at J, with 13 bases between. With random hexamers, roughly 0.45 to 1 ug RNA was reverse transcribed. TCRdb itself ran the immunoSEQ multiplex PCR reads through MiXCR, one entry per CDR3 protein. The sample shows 100,000 to 150,000 distinct CDR3 sequences, roughly 95% of them seen only once. Details on this clonotype: The antigen is not known.

Sequencing was carried out using CD4+ T cells from PBMCs. This TCR was sampled from a human donor in good health. This chain links TRBV4-2 with TRBJ1-1; D possibly corresponds to TRBD1 (6 bases). The CDR3 loop is CASSPWDIRNTEAFF. The CDR3 DNA sequence: TGTGCCAGCAGCCCATGGGACATACGGAACACTGAAGCTTTCTTT.